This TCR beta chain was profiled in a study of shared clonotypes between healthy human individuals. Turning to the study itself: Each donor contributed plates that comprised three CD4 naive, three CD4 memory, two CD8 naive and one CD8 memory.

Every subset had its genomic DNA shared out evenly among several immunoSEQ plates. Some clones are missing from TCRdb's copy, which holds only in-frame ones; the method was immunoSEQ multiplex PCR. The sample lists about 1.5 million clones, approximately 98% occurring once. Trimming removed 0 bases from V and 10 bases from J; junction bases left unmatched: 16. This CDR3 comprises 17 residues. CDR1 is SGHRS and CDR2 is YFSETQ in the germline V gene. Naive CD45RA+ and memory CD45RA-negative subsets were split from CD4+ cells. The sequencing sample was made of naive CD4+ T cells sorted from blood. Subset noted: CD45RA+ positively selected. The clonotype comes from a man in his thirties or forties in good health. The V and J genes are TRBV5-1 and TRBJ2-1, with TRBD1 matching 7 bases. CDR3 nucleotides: TGCGCCAGCAGCTTGGGGGTCACAGGGGCACCCTTCATGGAGCAGTTCTTC. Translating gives CASSLGVTGAPFMEQFF.